This T cell receptor beta chain was obtained from a study of CD8+ T cells in alopecia areata. Study context: Patients in the treated group were given tofacitinib by mouth, 5 to 10 mg twice a day.

It was cDNA, reverse transcribed from extracted RNA, that served as the sequencing template. Produced via immunoSEQ multiplex PCR; TCRdb's table is partial and in-frame only. The table includes some 150,000 clones, roughly 52% detected once. Treatment reported: oral pan-JAK inhibitor, 5-10 mg twice daily. Sorting of CD4+ and CD8+ T cells was performed on PBMCs. This clone was picked up a small number of times. The target antigen is unknown. General observations from the study: In scalp and blood during tofacitinib, many expanded lesional clones persisted. Scalp samples also yield sequences of resident alphabeta T cells from normal skin.

The sample in question was CD8+ T cells sorted from blood, obtained at week 4, from a patient treated with tofacitinib. The clonotype comes from a human donor with alopecia areata.

The CDR3 bases are TGTGCCAGCAGCTTTCCCTTCCGACAGGGAAGCTATGGCTACACCTTC. Its protein is CASSFPFRQGSYGYTF. The gene calls are TRBV7-9 and TRBJ1-2; the match to TRBD1 covers 7 bases. Looked up from germline, CDR1 is SEHNR and CDR2 is FQNEAQ (reference sequence). The CDR3 spans 16 residues. Trimming took 3 bases from V and 4 from J; bases not matched to a gene: 11.